This T cell receptor (beta chain) emerged from a study of regulatory T cells in long-lasting Graves disease. With 5 bases clipped from V and 8 bases from J, the junction kept 6 bases outside the gene matches. Germline CDR1 and CDR2: SGHAT and FQNNGV. This CDR3 is 14 amino acids long. This clonotype appeared many times. Time point denoted: persistent/refractory GD, antithyroid drugs over 5 years with positive TRAb. Researchers made the TCR library from RNA that was extracted from PBMCs. CDR3-region Arm-PCR and iRepertoire HTBI primers produced the TCR beta libraries. MiXCR was run by TCRdb on the multiplex PCR reads, yielding one entry per CDR3 protein. The sample contains more than 300,000 distinct CDR3 sequences, roughly 20% of which appear only once.

The J gene is TRBJ2-6, the V gene TRBV11-2, with TRBD2 matching over 7 bases. The TCR originated in a woman aged 40 to 50 with Graves disease. Material: peripheral blood mononuclear cells (PBMCs), obtained when the disease was refractory, from a patient treated with antithyroid drugs. The CDR3 DNA reads as TGTGCCAGCAGCGTTAGCGGGTCCACCAACGTCCTGACTTTC. Its translation is CASSVSGSTNVLTF. Variable domain in full (rest from reference TRBV11-2 and TRBJ2-6): EAGVAQSPRYKIIEKRQSVAFWCNPISGHATLYWYQQILGQGPKLLIQFQNNGVVDDSQLPKDRFSAERLKGVDSTLKIQPAKLEDSAVYLCASSVSGSTNVLTFGAGSRLTVL.